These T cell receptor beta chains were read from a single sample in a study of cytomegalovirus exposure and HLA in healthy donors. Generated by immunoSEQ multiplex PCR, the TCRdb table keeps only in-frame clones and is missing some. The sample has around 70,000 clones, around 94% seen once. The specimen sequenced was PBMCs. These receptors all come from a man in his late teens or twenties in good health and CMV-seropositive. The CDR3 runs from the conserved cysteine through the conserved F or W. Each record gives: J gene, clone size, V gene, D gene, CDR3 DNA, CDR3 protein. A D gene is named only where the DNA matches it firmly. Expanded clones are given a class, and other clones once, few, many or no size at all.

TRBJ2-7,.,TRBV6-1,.,TGTGCCAGCAGCTTCACGAGGGGGAGCTCCTACGAGCAGTACTTC,CASSFTRGSSYEQYF
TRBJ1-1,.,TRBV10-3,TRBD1,TGTGCCATCAGTGAAGGGACAGGGGCGGGCACTGAAGCTTTCTTT,CAISEGTGAGTEAFF
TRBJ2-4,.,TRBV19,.,TGTGCCAGTAGTACGGACAGACTAACCAAAAACATTCAGTACTTC,CASSTDRLTKNIQYF
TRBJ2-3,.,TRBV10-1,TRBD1,TGCGCCAGCAGTGAGACAGGGGGCACCACAGATACGCAGTATTTT,CASSETGGTTDTQYF
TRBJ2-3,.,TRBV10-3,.,TGTGCCATCAGTGTATCGCAGATCACAGATACGCAGTATTTT,CAISVSQITDTQYF
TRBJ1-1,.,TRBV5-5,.,TGTGCCAGCAGCCCGACCGACAGAGCCTACACTGAAGCTTTCTTT,CASSPTDRAYTEAFF
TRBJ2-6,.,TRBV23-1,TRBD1,TGCGCCAGCAGACGTCGGGGCAGGGGGTTTTCCGGGGCCAACGTCCTGACTTTC,CASRRRGRGFSGANVLTF
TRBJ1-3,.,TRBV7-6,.,TGTGCCAGCAGCCCCCTGGAGGGAAGATCTGGAAACACCATATATTTT,CASSPLEGRSGNTIYF
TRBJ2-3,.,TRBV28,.,TGTGCCAGCAGTCTCCGTCAGTGGAGGGGCCCAGATACGCAGTATTTT,CASSLRQWRGPDTQYF
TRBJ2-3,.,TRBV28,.,TGTGCCAGTGCTCGGGGTGTCCGCACAGATACGCAGTATTTT,CASARGVRTDTQYF
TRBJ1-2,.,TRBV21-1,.,TGTGCCAGCCGGGGGAGGGCACATGGCTACACCTTC,CASRGRAHGYTF
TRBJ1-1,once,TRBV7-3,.,TGTGCCAGCAGCCAAGACAGCTCGAACACTGAAGCTTTCTTT,CASSQDSSNTEAFF
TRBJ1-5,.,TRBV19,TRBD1,TGTGCCAGTAGACCAACAGGGGGACAGCCCCAGCATTTT,CASRPTGGQPQHF
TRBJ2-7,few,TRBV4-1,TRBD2,TGCGCCAGCAGCCAGACTAGCGGGAGGGGGGACGAGCAGTACTTC,CASSQTSGRGDEQYF
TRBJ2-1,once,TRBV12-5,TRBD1,TGTGCTAGTGCCTCCCTTTCAGGGGGCCGGGTGGATGAGCAGTTCTTC,CASASLSGGRVDEQFF
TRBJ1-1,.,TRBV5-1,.,TGCGCCAGCAGCTTGGTAAGGAGGCGGGGCACTGAAGCTTTCTTT,CASSLVRRRGTEAFF
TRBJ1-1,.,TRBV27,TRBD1,TGTGCCAGCAGTTTAACCCGGACAGGGGGTTTAGTCCCCAAATTTTTCTTT,CASSLTRTGGLVPKFFF
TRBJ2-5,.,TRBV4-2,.,TGTGCCAGCAGCCTTCCCGGTATGGGGCGGTTGGAGACCCAGTACTTC,CASSLPGMGRLETQYF
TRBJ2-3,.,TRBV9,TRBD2,TGTGCCAGCAGCGTAGCTAAAACCAGCCGCGGGAGCGCAGATACGCAGTATTTT,CASSVAKTSRGSADTQYF